This T cell receptor (beta chain) was sequenced during a study of T cell responses to AZD1222 COVID-19 vaccine. Study-level information: Some second doses came at about 4 weeks and others at about 12 weeks; these were pooled.

Measured with immunoSEQ multiplex PCR; TCRdb has only the in-frame clones, and not every one. The sample includes 85,000 to 110,000 clones, roughly 87% of them seen just once. Study results and caveats: Increased Spike-specific TCR breadth and depth were observed after two AZD1222 doses.

About this clone: No antigen is known for it.

The clonotype comes from an adult in good health. The source was peripheral blood, collected on day 0 of AZD1222 vaccination.

CDR3 residues: CASSFRGYEQYF. CDR3 nucleotide sequence: TGTGCCAGCAGCTTTCGAGGCTACGAGCAGTACTTC. This chain links TRBV5-6 with TRBJ2-7; D is undetermined. CDR3 length equals 12 residues. V dropped 2 bases and J dropped 3 bases, with 6 bases sitting between them. From germline, CDR1 is SGHDT and CDR2 YYEEEE. Full variable domain (remainder filled in from reference TRBV5-6 and TRBJ2-7): DAGVTQSPTHLIKTRGQQVTLRCSPKSGHDTVSWYQQALGQGPQFIFQYYEEEERQRGNFPDRFSGHQFPNYSSELNVNALLLGDSALYLCASSFRGYEQYFGPGTRLTVT.